Listed below are T cell receptor beta chains from one sample, sequenced in a study of cytotoxic CD8 clonotypes in ibrutinib-treated CLL. The data were produced by immunoSEQ multiplex PCR, yet TCRdb's version contains in-frame clones alone and is incomplete. The sample lists 130,000 or so clones; around four fifths were seen once. Sequenced here: PBMCs, sampled after 24 months of ibrutinib treatment. The receptors stem from a human donor with chronic lymphocytic leukemia. The CDR3 runs from the conserved cysteine through the conserved F or W. D genes are given only for firm matches. The size of a clone is reported for some rows only, either as once, few or many, or as a class for expanded clones.

NA	NA	TRBV7-6	TRBJ1-4	CASSLATGEKLFF	TGTGCCAGCAGCTTAGCGACCGGTGAAAAACTGTTTTTT
NA	NA	TRBV19	TRBJ1-2	CASSRGQTPPNYGYTF	TGTGCCAGTAGTAGAGGACAAACCCCTCCTAACTATGGCTACACCTTC
TRBD1	NA	TRBV9	TRBJ1-2	CASSVIQGESGYTF	TGTGCCAGCAGCGTTATCCAGGGGGAGTCTGGCTACACCTTC
TRBD1	NA	TRBV18	TRBJ2-1	CASSPPGRGRGNEQFF	TGTGCCAGCTCACCACCGGGCAGGGGGCGCGGCAATGAGCAGTTCTTC
TRBD1	NA	TRBV7-2	TRBJ2-7	CASSFRTGGYEQYF	TGTGCCAGCAGCTTCAGGACAGGGGGCTACGAGCAGTACTTC
TRBD1	NA	TRBV6-1	TRBJ1-2	CASSRQGTNYGYTF	TGTGCCAGCAGTCGACAGGGGACTAACTATGGCTACACCTTC
NA	NA	TRBV21-1	TRBJ2-2	CASSKERIGELFF	TGTGCCAGCAGCAAAGAACGAATCGGGGAGCTGTTTTTT
NA	NA	TRBV7-2	TRBJ1-1	CASSLEGRGVGF	TGTGCCAGCAGCTTAGAAGGCCGGGGGGTGGGATTT
NA	NA	TRBV11-2	TRBJ1-1	CASSLKGDTEAFF	TGTGCCAGCAGCTTAAAAGGAGACACTGAAGCTTTCTTT
TRBD1	NA	TRBV30	TRBJ1-2	CAWSGAGGFYGYTF	TGTGCCTGGAGTGGGGCAGGGGGCTTCTATGGCTACACCTTC
TRBD1	NA	TRBV30	TRBJ1-4	CAWSGDRGEKLFF	TGTGCCTGGAGTGGGGACAGAGGTGAAAAACTGTTTTTT
NA	NA	TRBV5-4	TRBJ2-5	CASSLVSGETQYF	TGTGCCAGCAGCTTGGTGTCGGGGGAGACCCAGTACTTC
NA	NA	TRBV6-4	TRBJ1-5	CASSDHDQPQHF	TGTGCCAGCAGTGACCACGATCAGCCCCAGCATTTT
NA	NA	TRBV5-1	TRBJ2-3	CASSLKSGGAGRADTQYF	TGCGCCAGCAGCTTGAAGTCTGGGGGCGCTGGGAGGGCAGATACGCAGTATTTT
TRBD1	NA	TRBV2	TRBJ2-2	CASSVRQGSTGELFF	TGTGCCAGCAGTGTACGACAGGGAAGCACCGGGGAGCTGTTTTTT
NA	NA	TRBV5-6	TRBJ1-4	CASSLSGKGTNEKLFF	TGTGCCAGCAGCTTATCCGGGAAGGGGACTAATGAAAAACTGTTTTTT
NA	NA	TRBV2	TRBJ2-2	CASSRLGTTNTGELFF	TGTGCCAGCAGTCGTCTGGGAACGACTAACACCGGGGAGCTGTTTTTT
NA	once	TRBV6-5	TRBJ1-1	CASRRRNTEAFF	TGTGCCAGCAGGAGAAGGAACACTGAAGCTTTCTTT
NA	NA	TRBV19	TRBJ1-4	CASSSTGNEKLFF	TGTGCCAGCAGTAGTACAGGGAATGAAAAACTGTTTTTT
TRBD2	NA	TRBV6-6	TRBJ2-5	CASSYGGGAWETQYF	TGTGCCAGCAGTTATGGCGGGGGGGCCTGGGAGACCCAGTACTTC
TRBD1	NA	TRBV5-4	TRBJ1-4	CASSYIRGGQLGFANEKLFF	TGTGCCAGCAGCTATATCCGTGGGGGACAGTTAGGTTTTGCTAATGAAAAACTGTTTTTT
NA	NA	TRBV7-2	TRBJ1-2	CASSVGGRFPNGYTF	TGTGCCAGCAGCGTCGGGGGGCGCTTTCCAAATGGCTACACCTTC
NA	once	TRBV5-1	TRBJ2-5	CASSRGRGAQPETQYF	TGCGCCAGCAGCCGAGGAAGGGGGGCGCAACCCGAGACCCAGTACTTC
NA	NA	TRBV29-1	TRBJ1-2	CSVGGGGTYGYTF	TGCAGCGTCGGTGGGGGGGGAACTTATGGCTACACCTTC
NA	few	TRBV10-3	TRBJ1-6	CAIGKDSHNSPLHF	TGTGCCATCGGTAAGGACAGTCATAATTCACCCCTCCACTTT
TRBD1	NA	TRBV5-6	TRBJ1-2	CASSIRDRSYGYTF	TGTGCCAGCAGCATCCGGGACAGGTCCTATGGCTACACCTTC
NA	NA	TRBV7-3	TRBJ2-1	CASSPVGGSEQFF	TGTGCCAGCAGCCCAGTAGGGGGATCTGAGCAGTTCTTC
NA	NA	TRBV14	TRBJ2-7	CASSQDFIPRVSF	TGTGCCAGCAGCCAAGATTTTATTCCCAGGGTCTCTTTC
TRBD2	NA	TRBV11-2	TRBJ2-1	CASSLTSGVNNEQFF	TGTGCCAGCAGCCTTACTAGCGGGGTGAACAATGAGCAGTTCTTC
TRBD1	NA	TRBV7-6	TRBJ1-1	CASSLGQGLNTEAFF	TGTGCCAGCAGCTTAGGACAGGGCCTTAACACTGAAGCTTTCTTT
NA	NA	TRBV6-1	TRBJ1-2	CASSDPWEGGHYGYTF	TGTGCCAGCAGTGATCCGTGGGAAGGGGGTCATTATGGCTACACCTTC
TRBD2	NA	TRBV7-3	TRBJ2-1	CASSASASGGNNEQFF	TGTGCCAGCAGCGCTTCGGCTAGCGGGGGAAACAATGAGCAGTTCTTC
NA	NA	TRBV27	TRBJ2-5	CASTKGFGGETQYF	TGTGCCAGCACCAAGGGGTTTGGAGGAGAGACCCAGTACTTC
NA	few	TRBV28	TRBJ1-2	CASSSRTDYTF	TGTGCCAGCAGTAGCCGGACAGACTACACCTTC
NA	NA	TRBV5-6	TRBJ2-7	CASSYSSYYEQYF	TGTGCCAGCAGCTATTCCAGCTATTACGAGCAGTACTTC
TRBD1	NA	TRBV7-2	TRBJ1-2	CASSPDRGDYGYTF	TGTGCCAGCAGCCCCGACAGGGGAGACTATGGCTACACCTTC
TRBD1	once	TRBV4-1	TRBJ1-3	CASSHSGQGGNTIYF	TGCGCCAGCAGCCACTCGGGACAGGGAGGAAACACCATATATTTT
NA	NA	TRBV6-5	TRBJ2-5	CASSLNPGPRETQYF	TGTGCCAGCAGTCTTAATCCGGGACCTAGAGAGACCCAGTACTTC
NA	NA	TRBV5-4	TRBJ2-1	CASSPEALSYNEQFF	TGTGCCAGCAGCCCGGAAGCCCTTTCCTACAATGAGCAGTTCTTC
TRBD1	NA	TRBV7-8	TRBJ2-5	CASRPLDRTKETQYF	TGTGCCAGCAGACCTCTGGACAGGACCAAAGAGACCCAGTACTTC
NA	NA	TRBV6-5	TRBJ1-6	CASSPGYRSPLHF	TGTGCCAGCTCCCCTGGGTACCGTTCACCCCTCCACTTT
TRBD1	NA	TRBV30	TRBJ2-3	CAWDREGDTQYF	TGTGCATGGGACAGGGAGGGAGATACGCAGTATTTT
TRBD1	few	TRBV6-5	TRBJ1-6	CASGGWTGVNSPLHF	TGTGCCAGCGGGGGATGGACAGGGGTAAATTCACCCCTCCACTTT
TRBD1	NA	TRBV2	TRBJ2-5	CAIGRGQSQETQYF	TGTGCCATCGGACGGGGACAGTCTCAAGAGACCCAGTACTTC
TRBD2	NA	TRBV27	TRBJ2-7	CASSFQLARHEQYF	TGTGCCAGCAGTTTCCAACTAGCGAGACACGAGCAGTACTTC
TRBD1	NA	TRBV5-4	TRBJ1-4	CASRHGTENNEKLFF	TGTGCCAGCAGGCACGGGACAGAAAATAATGAAAAACTGTTTTTT
NA	few	TRBV6-6	TRBJ2-3	CASAAASTDTQYF	TGTGCCAGCGCGGCTGCTAGCACAGATACGCAGTATTTT
NA	NA	TRBV4-3	TRBJ1-6	CASSQEVLGATINSPLHF	TGCGCCAGCAGCCAAGAGGTTCTCGGGGCGACTATTAATTCACCCCTCCACTTT
TRBD1	NA	TRBV9	TRBJ2-3	CASSPGTGIGHTDTQYF	TGTGCCAGCAGCCCCGGGACAGGGATTGGACACACAGATACGCAGTATTTT
TRBD2	NA	TRBV14	TRBJ2-3	CARTWPSGGGTDTQYF	TGTGCCAGAACCTGGCCTAGCGGGGGTGGTACAGATACGCAGTATTTT